A single sample gave rise to the 8 T cell receptor beta chains below, sequenced in a study of shared clonotypes between healthy human individuals. Using immunoSEQ multiplex PCR, the repertoire was profiled, and TCRdb retains in-frame clones only, with some absent. The table records some 240,000 clones, just over 65% of them present only once. The material sequenced was memory CD4+ T cells sorted from blood. Documented subset: CD45RA-negative fraction. The receptors stem from a young man in good health.

The V call is TRBV7-2, the J call TRBJ2-7, with 8 nucleotides matching TRBD2. This CDR3 spans 17 amino acids. The V and J ends lost 5 bases and 3 bases, in that order; junction bases with no gene match: 15. Per the germline V gene, CDR1 is SGHTA and CDR2 is FQGNSA. CDR3 amino acids: CASSVGTSGRRNYEQYF. The CDR3 DNA sequence: TGTGCCAGCAGCGTAGGGACCAGCGGGAGAAGAAACTACGAGCAGTACTTC.

This sequence joins TRBV28 and TRBJ2-5; 7 bases match TRBD1. This CDR3 is built from 14 residues. J lost 1 base, V lost 3 bases, and 2 bases had no gene match. Germline-derived CDR1 and CDR2 are MDHEN and SYDVKM. CDR3 sequence reads: CASSFDRVQETQYF. For the CDR3, the DNA is TGTGCCAGCAGTTTTGACAGGGTCCAAGAGACCCAGTACTTC. The full variable domain, its missing parts supplied by reference TRBV28 and TRBJ2-5, is DVKVTQSSRYLVKRTGEKVFLECVQDMDHENMFWYRQDPGLGLRLIYFSYDVKMKEKGDIPEGYSVSREKKERFSLILESASTNQTSMYLCASSFDRVQETQYFGPGTRLLVL.

The chain joins TRBV18 to TRBJ2-5, with no clear D. The CDR3 loop spans 13 amino acids. Germline lookup yields CDR1 KGHSH and CDR2 LQKENI. Deletions cut 6 bases from V and 5 bases from J, with 13 bases between. The DNA for the CDR3 is TGTGCCAGCTCTCAAAGCAATTACGAGACCCAGTACTTC. Its translation: CASSQSNYETQYF.

Written as DNA, the CDR3 is TGTGCCAGCAGCTTAGGTCTGGGACAGAACTCCGAGCAGTACTTC. Translating gives CASSLGLGQNSEQYF. The chain is built from TRBV7-6 and TRBJ2-7; 7 bases match TRBD1. The V gene end was trimmed by 1 base and the J gene end by 6 bases; junction bases not matched to a gene: 9. CDR1 is SGHVS, CDR2 FNYEAQ, per germline. The CDR3 spans 15 residues. The complete variable domain, with remaining parts taken from reference TRBV7-6 and TRBJ2-7, reads GAGVSQSPRYKVTKRGQDVALRCDPISGHVSLYWYRQALGQGPEFLTYFNYEAQQDKSGLPNDRFSAERPEGSISTLTIQRTEQRDSAMYRCASSLGLGQNSEQYFGPGTRLTVT.

The chain couples TRBV28 to TRBJ2-7; D gene uncertain. The V end lost 3 bases, the J end lost 4 bases, and 7 bases lay between the germline ends. The CDR3 has 12 amino acids. Per germline, CDR1 MDHEN and CDR2 SYDVKM. CDR3 protein: CASSLRTYEQYF. In DNA form, the CDR3 reads TGTGCCAGCAGTTTGCGCACATACGAGCAGTACTTC.

This clone was observed at least ten times. The rearrangement uses TRBV7-9 and TRBJ2-3; TRBD1 matches at 12 bases. The V gene's germline CDR1 is SEHNR and CDR2 FQNEAQ (reference sequence). CDR3 length: 18 residues. The V and J ends lost 10 bases and 3 bases, in that order; junction bases with no gene match: 17. The CDR3 bases are TGTGCCACCAAACGTCCGCTGCGGGACAGGGGGCCAACAGATACGCAGTATTTT. Its protein product is CATKRPLRDRGPTDTQYF.

This clone was found many times. The chain is built from TRBV11-2 and TRBJ2-1, with 11 bases that match TRBD2. In germline, CDR1 is SGHAT, CDR2 FQNNGV. Trimming removed 5 bases from V and 10 bases from J; junction bases left unmatched: 13. CDR3 length: 16 residues. This CDR3 is CASSPLAGGHRWEQFF. The DNA of the CDR3 is TGTGCCAGCAGCCCGCTAGCGGGAGGCCATAGGTGGGAGCAGTTCTTC. Full variable domain (rest looked up from reference TRBV11-2 and TRBJ2-1): EAGVAQSPRYKIIEKRQSVAFWCNPISGHATLYWYQQILGQGPKLLIQFQNNGVVDDSQLPKDRFSAERLKGVDSTLKIQPAKLEDSAVYLCASSPLAGGHRWEQFFGPGTRLTVL.

The rearrangement links TRBV19 to TRBJ2-7; 7 bases align to TRBD1. The length of the CDR3 is 15 residues. Germline V gives CDR1 LNHDA, CDR2 SQIVND (reference sequence). Trimming took 6 bases from V and 0 from J; bases not matched to a gene: 8. The CDR3: CASRRSGQSSYEQYF. CDR3 coding DNA: TGTGCCAGTAGACGCTCGGGACAGAGCTCCTACGAGCAGTACTTC.